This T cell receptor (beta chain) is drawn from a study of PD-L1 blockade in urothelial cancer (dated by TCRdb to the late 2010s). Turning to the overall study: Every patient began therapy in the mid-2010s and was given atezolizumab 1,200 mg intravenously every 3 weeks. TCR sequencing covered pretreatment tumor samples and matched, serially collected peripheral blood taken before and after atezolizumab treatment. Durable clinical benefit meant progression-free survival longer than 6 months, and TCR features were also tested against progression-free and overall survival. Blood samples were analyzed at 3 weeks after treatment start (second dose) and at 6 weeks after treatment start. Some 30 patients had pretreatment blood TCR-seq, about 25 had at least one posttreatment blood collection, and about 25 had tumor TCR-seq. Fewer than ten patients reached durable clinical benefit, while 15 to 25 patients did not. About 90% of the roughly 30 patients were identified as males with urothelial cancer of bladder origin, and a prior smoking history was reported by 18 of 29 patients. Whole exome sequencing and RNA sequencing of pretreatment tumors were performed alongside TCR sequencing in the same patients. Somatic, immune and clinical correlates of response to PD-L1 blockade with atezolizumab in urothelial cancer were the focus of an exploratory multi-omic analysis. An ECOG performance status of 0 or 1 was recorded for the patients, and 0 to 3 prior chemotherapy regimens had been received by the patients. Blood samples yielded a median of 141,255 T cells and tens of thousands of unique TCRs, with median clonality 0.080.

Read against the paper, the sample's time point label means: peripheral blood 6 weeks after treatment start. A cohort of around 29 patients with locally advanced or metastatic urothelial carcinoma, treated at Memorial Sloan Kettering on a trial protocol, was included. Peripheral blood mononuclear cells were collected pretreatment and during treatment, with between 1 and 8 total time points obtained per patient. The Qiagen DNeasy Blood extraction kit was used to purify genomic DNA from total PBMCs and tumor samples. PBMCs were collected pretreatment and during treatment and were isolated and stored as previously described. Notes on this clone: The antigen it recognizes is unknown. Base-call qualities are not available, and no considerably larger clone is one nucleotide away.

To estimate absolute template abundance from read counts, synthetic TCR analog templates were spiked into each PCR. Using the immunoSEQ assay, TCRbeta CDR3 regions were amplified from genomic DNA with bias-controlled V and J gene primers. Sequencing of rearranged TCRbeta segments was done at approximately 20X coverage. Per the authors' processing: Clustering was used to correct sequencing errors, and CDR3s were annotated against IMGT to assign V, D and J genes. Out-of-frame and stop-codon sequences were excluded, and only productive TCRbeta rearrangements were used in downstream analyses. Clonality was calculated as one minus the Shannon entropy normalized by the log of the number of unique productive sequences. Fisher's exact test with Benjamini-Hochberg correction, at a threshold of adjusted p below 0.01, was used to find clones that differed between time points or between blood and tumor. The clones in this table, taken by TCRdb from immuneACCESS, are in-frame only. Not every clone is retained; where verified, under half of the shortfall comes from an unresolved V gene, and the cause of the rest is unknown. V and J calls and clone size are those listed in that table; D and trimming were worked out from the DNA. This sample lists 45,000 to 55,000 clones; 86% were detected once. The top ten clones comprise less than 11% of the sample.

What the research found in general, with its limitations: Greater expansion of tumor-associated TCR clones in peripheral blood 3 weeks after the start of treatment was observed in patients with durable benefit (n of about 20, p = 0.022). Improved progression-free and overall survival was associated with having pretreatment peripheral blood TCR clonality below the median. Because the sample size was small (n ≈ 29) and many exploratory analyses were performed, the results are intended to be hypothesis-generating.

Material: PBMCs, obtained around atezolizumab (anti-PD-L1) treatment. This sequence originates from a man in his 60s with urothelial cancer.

The nucleotide sequence is TGTGCCAGCAGTTTATCTGGCTCTCGAAACGCTGAAGCTTTCTTT. The encoded protein is CASSLSGSRNAEAFF. Recombination connected TRBV28 to TRBJ1-1; the D segment cannot be called with confidence. Trimming at the junction amounts to 1 base on V and 6 bases on J, and the germline ends lie 15 bases apart. The CDR3 numbers 15 residues from cysteine through phenylalanine. Of the read, only the CDR3 DNA is kept; its 45 bases are in frame from base 1. According to the germline V gene, CDR1 reads MDHEN and CDR2 reads SYDVKM.